The 27 T cell receptor beta chains listed next were all sequenced from one sample in a study of blood T cell repertoires in COVID-19. TCRdb's table, derived via immunoSEQ multiplex PCR, lists solely in-frame clones and lacks some. The sample consists of 200,000 to 300,000 clones, around 87% of them appearing once. Sample: peripheral blood. The receptors come from a woman between 55 and 75 years old with COVID-19, enrolled during active disease.

The count of this clone is one. V gene TRBV28 combines with J gene TRBJ1-4, with 7 bases fitting TRBD1. CDR1 and CDR2 from the germline V gene are MDHEN and SYDVKM. Unmatched junction bases numbered 16, after V lost 5 bases and J lost 10 bases. There are 16 residues in the CDR3. The CDR3 reads CASSKRRTGGRAKLFF. The DNA of the CDR3 is TGTGCCAGCAGTAAACGCCGGACAGGAGGACGGGCAAAACTGTTTTTT.

J is TRBJ1-3 and V is TRBV7-2; TRBD1 matches at 10 bases. The germline gives CDR1 SGHTA, CDR2 FQGNSA. The CDR3 sequence is 17 residues long. V lost 5 bases, J lost 0 bases, and 7 bases stayed unmatched. The CDR3 coding sequence is TGTGCCAGCAGCCCAAGACAGGGGGCCGACTCTGGAAACACCATATATTTT. This encodes CASSPRQGADSGNTIYF.

This clone has just a few counts. Here the CDR3 reads CASSQVSGTGYGYTF. CDR3 sequence (DNA): TGTGCCAGCAGCCAAGTATCCGGGACAGGTTATGGCTACACCTTC. V usage is TRBV3-1 (or the pseudogene TRBV3-2) and J usage is TRBJ1-2; 8 nucleotides align to TRBD1. V lost 1 base to trimming and J lost 5 bases; unmatched junction nucleotides: 6. CDR1 and CDR2 (germline): LGHDT, YNNKEL (reference sequence). The CDR3 length is 15 residues.

The rearrangement uses TRBV30 and TRBJ2-3; 11 bases are shared with TRBD2. Germline V gives CDR1 GTSNPN, CDR2 SVGIG (reference sequence). There are 15 residues in the CDR3. Trimming took 0 bases from V and 9 from J; bases not matched to a gene: 8. The CDR3 loop is CAWSVNKASGGTQYF. The CDR3 DNA reads TGTGCCTGGAGTGTAAATAAGGCTAGCGGGGGGACGCAGTATTTT.

V gene TRBV9 combines with J gene TRBJ1-2; TRBD1 agrees at 8 bases. After removal of 3 bases from V and 3 bases from J, the junction contained 10 bases not matched to a gene. Looked up from germline, CDR1 is SGDLS and CDR2 is YYNGEE. The CDR3 consists of 16 residues. The CDR3 sequence is CASSAIQGAGHYGYTF. CDR3 DNA: TGTGCCAGCAGCGCGATCCAGGGGGCAGGACACTATGGCTACACCTTC.

Here the CDR3 DNA reads TGTGCCAGCAGCGTAGGGCTAGTACCCTCCTACGAGCAGTACTTC. Protein product: CASSVGLVPSYEQYF. The J gene is TRBJ2-7, the V gene TRBV9; D is unclear. Trimming removed 0 bases at V and 0 bases at J, with 10 bases between. This CDR3 spans 15 amino acids. Germline CDR1 and CDR2: SGDLS and YYNGEE.

The rearrangement links TRBV10-3 to TRBJ2-1; 8 bases agree with TRBD2. Germline V CDR1 and CDR2: ENHRY, SYGVKD. The CDR3 consists of 16 residues. With V trimmed by 2 bases and J by 4 bases, 7 bases remained unmatched. The CDR3 coding sequence is TGTGCCATCAGTGAGAGCGCGGGAGGACTGTACAATGAGCAGTTCTTC. As protein: CAISESAGGLYNEQFF.

The CDR3 loop reads CASSSRMGSSYEQYF. In DNA, the CDR3 is TGTGCCAGCAGTTCTAGGATGGGGAGCTCCTACGAGCAGTACTTC. The chain links TRBV28 to TRBJ2-7; D possibly corresponds to TRBD2 (5 bases). CDR3 length equals 15 residues. The germline V gene encodes CDR1 MDHEN and CDR2 SYDVKM. V lost 4 bases to trimming and J lost 0 bases, with 13 bases between them.

This chain links TRBV3-1 (or the pseudogene TRBV3-2) with TRBJ2-5; possibly TRBD2 for D (6 bases). CDR1 and CDR2 from the germline V gene are LGHDT and YNNKEL (reference sequence). Trimming took 2 bases from V and 4 from J, leaving 17 bases between them. The CDR3 totals 16 residues. CDR3 loop: CASSQRLGAVGETQYF. CDR3 nucleotides: TGTGCCAGCAGCCAAAGACTAGGGGCCGTAGGAGAGACCCAGTACTTC.

This chain links TRBV7-2 with TRBJ2-7; D possibly corresponds to TRBD2 (6 bases). The CDR3 runs to 14 residues. Germline V gene sequence: CDR1 SGHTA, CDR2 FQGNSA. Trimming stripped 1 base from V and 7 bases from J, with 14 bases between. This chain's CDR3 is CASSLDSRGREQYF. The CDR3 DNA sequence: TGTGCCAGCAGCTTAGATTCGCGGGGCCGGGAGCAGTACTTC.

This clone was counted once. The J gene is TRBJ2-3, the V gene TRBV3-1 (or the pseudogene TRBV3-2), with 7 bases identical to TRBD2. Trimming removed 0 bases from V and 0 bases from J; junction bases left unmatched: 18. The CDR3 covers 21 residues. Germline-derived CDR1 and CDR2 are LGHDT and YNNKEL (reference sequence). The CDR3 is CASSQDHRAGDPKTSTDTQYF. The DNA for the CDR3 is TGTGCCAGCAGCCAAGATCATCGGGCGGGAGATCCCAAAACTAGCACAGATACGCAGTATTTT.

The chain carries TRBV24-1 and TRBJ1-2, with 9 nucleotides matching TRBD1. Unmatched junction bases numbered 3, after V lost 4 bases and J lost 7 bases. This CDR3 has 13 amino acids. The germline V gene encodes CDR1 KGHDR and CDR2 SFDVKD. The CDR3 bases are TGTGCCACCAGTGAACAGGGGGCGCTTGGCTACACCTTC. Translation: CATSEQGALGYTF.

The V call is TRBV24-1, the J call TRBJ1-5; a weak D match, TRBD1 (6 bases). The CDR3 is made up of 18 amino acids. Germline V gives CDR1 KGHDR, CDR2 SFDVKD. Trimming took off 3 bases at V and 4 bases at J, with 21 bases between the two ends. The CDR3 sequence is CATSDTRPQQGRNQPQHF. The CDR3 bases are TGTGCCACCAGTGATACCCGACCCCAACAGGGCAGAAATCAGCCCCAGCATTTT.

This chain joins TRBV28 and TRBJ2-7; 8 positions agree with TRBD1. The ends lost 6 bases at V and 2 bases at J; junction bases unmatched: 12. The CDR3 extends over 16 amino acids. The germline V gene has CDR1 MDHEN and CDR2 SYDVKM. This CDR3 is CASSLRGQVGAYEQYF. CDR3 sequence (DNA): TGTGCCAGCAGCCTACGGGGACAGGTGGGGGCCTACGAGCAGTACTTC.

V and J are TRBV6-4 and TRBJ2-7; D is possibly TRBD2 (5 bases). Germline V gene lookup returns CDR1 MRHNA and CDR2 SNTAGT. The V end lost 4 bases, the J end lost 0 bases, and 10 bases lay between the germline ends. CDR3 length: 14 amino acids. CDR3 protein: CASSASGFSYEQYF. CDR3 DNA sequence: TGTGCCAGCAGTGCCAGCGGCTTCTCCTACGAGCAGTACTTC.

The chain has TRBV7-2 and TRBJ2-3; D gene uncertain. Trimming left V 5 bases short and J 1 base short, with 13 bases between. This CDR3 comprises 15 residues. Germline loops: CDR1 SGHTA, CDR2 FQGNSA. CDR3 sequence: CASSLQAAGTDTQYF. The CDR3 bases are TGTGCCAGCAGCCTACAAGCCGCGGGCACAGATACGCAGTATTTT.

V usage is TRBV6-5 and J usage is TRBJ1-2; 9 bases are a match to TRBD1. V shed 5 bases and J 7 bases; nucleotides not matched to a gene: 8. CDR1 is MNHEY, CDR2 SVGAGI, per germline. This CDR3 spans 14 amino acids. This CDR3 is CASSRRDRARGYTF. The CDR3 DNA is TGTGCCAGCAGTCGCCGGGACAGGGCTCGTGGCTACACCTTC.

The chain has TRBV5-4 and TRBJ2-2, with TRBD2 as a possible D gene (5 bases). The CDR3 sequence is 16 residues long. Germline V CDR1 and CDR2: SGHNT, YYREEE (reference sequence). V was cut by 4 bases and J by 10 bases, with 23 bases left in between. The CDR3: CASSRPRSGIREELFF. Here the CDR3 DNA reads TGTGCCAGCAGCCGACCCCGGTCTGGGATCCGGGAGGAGCTGTTTTTT.

The V gene is TRBV7-3, the J gene TRBJ2-6; 11 bases are a match to TRBD1. CDR3 length: 17 residues. The ends lost 5 bases at V and 2 bases at J; junction bases unmatched: 5. From germline, CDR1 is SGHTA and CDR2 FQGTGA. The CDR3 DNA reads TGTGCCAGCAGCCTCCGGGACAGGGGGGCTGGGGCCAACGTCCTGACTTTC. This translates into CASSLRDRGAGANVLTF.

This chain connects TRBV5-1 to TRBJ2-1, with 11 bases fitting TRBD2. Trimming took 4 bases from V and 10 from J; bases not matched to a gene: 13. CDR1 is SGHRS, CDR2 YFSETQ, per germline. The CDR3 spans 16 residues. CDR3 protein: CASSLGASGRKGEQFF. DNA for the CDR3: TGCGCCAGCAGCCTGGGGGCTAGCGGGAGGAAGGGGGAGCAGTTCTTC.

J is TRBJ1-4 and V is TRBV4-2, with D perhaps TRBD1 (5 bases). CDR3 length equals 14 residues. V gave up 4 bases and J gave up 3 bases, with 9 bases separating them. Germline CDR1 LGHNA, CDR2 YNFKEQ. CDR3 in amino acids: CASSPGEPNEKLFF. The CDR3 DNA follows: TGTGCCAGCAGCCCGGGGGAGCCTAATGAAAAACTGTTTTTT.

This sequence joins TRBV7-9 and TRBJ1-4, with D tentatively TRBD1 (5 bases). Trimming removed 6 bases from V and 5 bases from J, with 19 bases in between. The CDR3 consists of 16 residues. Per the germline V gene, CDR1 is SEHNR and CDR2 is FQNEAQ (reference sequence). CDR3 sequence (DNA): TGTGCCAGCAGTCCAGCCGGGGGACGGTCGAATGAAAAACTGTTTTTT. Translated, it gives CASSPAGGRSNEKLFF.

The chain links TRBV30 to TRBJ1-1; 7 bases align to TRBD1. This CDR3 comprises 14 residues. Germline lookup yields CDR1 GTSNPN and CDR2 SVGIG (reference sequence). The V gene end was trimmed by 5 bases and the J gene end by 1 base; junction bases not matched to a gene: 7. CDR3 nucleotide sequence: TGTGCCTGGGAACCGGGACAGCGGAACACTGAAGCTTTCTTT. Protein product: CAWEPGQRNTEAFF.

The chain has TRBV14 and TRBJ1-1; weak D call: TRBD1 (6 bases). The CDR3 runs to 13 residues. The V end was cut by 1 base, the J end by 5 bases, with 8 bases between. Germline V gene sequence: CDR1 SGHDN, CDR2 FVKESK. CDR3 in DNA: TGTGCCAGCAGCCAAGTAAGGGGGACTGAAGCTTTCTTT. Its translation is CASSQVRGTEAFF.

The chain recombines TRBV6-5 with TRBJ2-5, with 8 nucleotides matching TRBD1. Looked up from germline, CDR1 is MNHEY and CDR2 is SVGAGI. Losses at the gene ends were 2 bases for V and 1 base for J; bases not matched to a gene: 6. The CDR3 is 16 residues long. CDR3 bases: TGTGCCAGCAGTTACCGGACAGGGCCCCTCCAAGAGACCCAGTACTTC. Protein product: CASSYRTGPLQETQYF.

The chain carries TRBV5-4 and TRBJ1-2; D unclear. The germline V and J ends were trimmed by 0 bases and 0 bases, with 9 bases remaining between them. There are 15 residues in the CDR3. Germline-derived CDR1 and CDR2 are SGHNT and YYREEE (reference sequence). As DNA, the CDR3 is TGTGCCAGCAGCTTGGGGCACAGACCTAACTATGGCTACACCTTC. Translated, it gives CASSLGHRPNYGYTF.

The chain's CDR3 is CASALQLAVQETQYF. The CDR3 bases are TGTGCCAGCGCCCTGCAGCTAGCGGTACAAGAGACCCAGTACTTC. The gene calls are TRBV27 and TRBJ2-5, with 7 bases that match TRBD2. From germline, CDR1 is MNHEY and CDR2 SMNVEV (reference sequence). The CDR3 length is 15 residues. V trimming: 8 bases; J trimming: 2 bases; junction bases outside the gene matches: 11.